This T cell receptor beta chain originates from a study of Ad26.COV2.S vaccination and SARS-CoV-2 variants. The study, taken as a whole, reports: Once vaccination had occurred, spike-specific CD8+ and CD4+ T cell responses reportedly showed substantial breadth. Analyses of TCR breadth and depth may have underestimated total T cell responses. Non-spike TCR breadth was similar in vaccine and placebo recipients. Participants in the vaccine arm had higher spike-specific TCR breadth; placebo recipients had lower.

Profiling relied on immunoSEQ multiplex PCR, and the TCRdb table lists in-frame clones only, not all of them. The sample has about 180,000 clones, around nine tenths seen once. The CDR3 covers 13 residues. Germline V gene sequence: CDR1 SGDLS, CDR2 YYNGEE. Trimming took off 0 bases at V and 10 bases at J, with 8 bases between the two ends. As regards this clone: Its antigen is still unknown.

This chain uses TRBV9 with TRBJ1-6; D not certain. Sequencing used peripheral blood, obtained after recovery from COVID-19. This TCR came from a human donor who had recovered from COVID-19. The CDR3, as DNA: TGTGCCAGCAGCGTAGAGGCACCATCACCCCTCCACTTT. Translated: CASSVEAPSPLHF. Combining the CDR3 with reference TRBV9 and TRBJ1-6 gives the whole variable domain DSGVTQTPKHLITATGQRVTLRCSPRSGDLSVYWYQQSLDQGLQFLIQYYNGEERAKGNILERFSAQQFPDLHSELNLSSLELGDSALYFCASSVEAPSPLHFGNGTRLTVT.